This T cell receptor (beta chain) was obtained from a study of cytomegalovirus exposure and HLA in healthy donors. Study overall: A prior analysis found about 120 million unique TCR beta sequences from some 200 million T cells. Within an early data release were roughly 83 million unique TCRs drawn from HLA-typed donors.

With 60 Vbeta and 13 Jbeta primers, the PCR was carried out. Profiled with immunoSEQ multiplex PCR; TCRdb holds only in-frame clones, not every one. The data contain 150,000 to 200,000 clones, around 76% of them singletons. Trimming shortened V by 0 bases and J by 4 bases, and 8 bases separated the two germline ends. Per germline, CDR1 MNHEY and CDR2 SVGAGI. The CDR3 has 14 residues. The source is a woman in her twenties or thirties in good health and CMV-seropositive. The V gene is TRBV6-5, the J gene TRBJ2-3; no firm D call. Sequenced input: PBMCs. CDR3 bases: TGTGCCAGCAGTTACTCCCCTGAGGCAGATACGCAGTATTTT. This encodes CASSYSPEADTQYF.